These 25 T cell receptor beta chains share one sample of origin, sequenced in a study of T cells in Graves' hyperthyroidism and ophthalmopathy (dated by TCRdb to between 2019 and 2020). The library came from multiplex PCR. These reads were obtained on an Illumina HiSeq 2000. Amplification of TCR beta CDR3 regions was carried out from RNA transcripts. The TCR CDR3 was subjected to a first round of RT-PCR using the HTBI primer set and the Qiagen OneStep RT-PCR kit. Using fastp at Q25 and MiXCR, TCRdb reprocessed the public reads and kept productive beta chains. For every CDR3 protein sequence, its rows merge into one entry that carries the most common genes and DNA. Counted in this sample were approximately 640,000 distinct CDR3 sequences; over 40% of them appeared once. The top ten hold less than 9.5% of the sample. Source material: peripheral blood or thyroid tissue (not recorded which). All receptors come from an adult man with Graves' disease, either hyperthyroidism or ophthalmopathy (not recorded which).

The table lists this clonotype with many counts. The chain recombines TRBV5-1 with TRBJ2-7; no reliable D call. Germline V gene lookup returns CDR1 SGHRS and CDR2 YFSETQ. The CDR3 has 12 residues. The V gene lost 1 base and the J gene lost 4 bases, with 6 bases spanning the gap. Written as DNA, the CDR3 is TGCGCCAGCAGCTTGTACGGTTACGAGCAGTACTTC. Translating it yields CASSLYGYEQYF.

This clonotype was recorded many times. The chain employs TRBV6-4 and TRBJ1-2; D unresolved. The CDR3 covers 13 residues. Germline CDR1 and CDR2: MRHNA and SNTAGT. V was pared by 0 bases and J by 7 bases, with 9 bases between. This chain's CDR3 is CASSDSFSSGYTF. The CDR3 nucleotides read TGTGCCAGCAGTGACTCGTTCTCGTCTGGCTACACCTTC.

This clonotype was found a few times. The chain couples TRBV5-6 to TRBJ1-2; 7 positions agree with TRBD1. V gave up 3 bases and J gave up 1 base; unmatched junction bases: 15. Germline-derived CDR1 and CDR2 are SGHDT and YYEEEE. This CDR3 region has 18 residues. CDR3 in DNA: TGTGCCAGCAGCTCTGGTGACAGAAGGACAGGCTTTAACTATGGCTACACCTTC. It translates to CASSSGDRRTGFNYGYTF.

The rearrangement uses TRBV24-1 and TRBJ2-6, with 7 bases aligning to TRBD1. The V segment lost 3 bases and the J segment 4 bases; nucleotides outside the gene matches: 8. The CDR3 loop spans 17 amino acids. Germline V CDR1 and CDR2: KGHDR, SFDVKD. The CDR3 spells CATSDATQGRGANVLTF. The CDR3 coding sequence is TGTGCCACCAGTGATGCGACACAGGGGCGCGGGGCCAACGTCCTGACTTTC.

The rearrangement links TRBV11-1 to TRBJ1-4; D perhaps matches TRBD1 (6 bases). The CDR3 contains 15 residues. V was clipped by 2 bases and J by 11 bases, with 18 bases between them. Germline lookup yields CDR1 SGHAT and CDR2 FQDESV (reference sequence). Here the CDR3 reads CASSLTVGRGGKLFF. In DNA, the CDR3 is TGTGCCAGCAGCTTAACGGTGGGCAGGGGTGGGAAACTGTTTTTT.

The chain is built from TRBV4-1 and TRBJ1-2; D is uncertain. The CDR3 length is 13 residues. In germline, CDR1 is MGHRA, CDR2 YSYEKL. Trimming took off 6 bases at V and 4 bases at J, with 12 bases between the two ends. DNA of the CDR3: TGCGCCAGCAGGGCCATGGAGGGCTATGGCTACACCTTC. This sequence encodes CASRAMEGYGYTF.

The rearrangement links TRBV25-1 to TRBJ1-6, with 7 bases that match TRBD1. Trimming cost V 8 bases and J 3 bases; bases outside gene matches: 4. CDR1 is MGHDK, CDR2 SYGVNS, per germline. The CDR3 length is 14 residues. DNA of the CDR3: TGTGCCAGCGTGGACAGGAGCTATAATTCACCCCTCCACTTT. Translating gives CASVDRSYNSPLHF.

The chain joins TRBV29-1 to TRBJ1-1; no reliable D call. This CDR3 comprises 12 residues. Germline values: CDR1 SQVTM, CDR2 ANQGSEA. V lost 4 bases and J lost 5, with 11 bases in between. CDR3 nucleotide sequence: TGCAGCGTTGCCTTTGTCTCTACTGAAGCTTTCTTT. As protein: CSVAFVSTEAFF.

This clonotype has ten or more counts. This chain links TRBV24-1 with TRBJ1-1, with TRBD1 matching over 7 bases. V was pared by 4 bases and J by 8 bases, with 6 bases of the junction left unmatched. Germline CDR1 is KGHDR and CDR2 is SFDVKD. This CDR3 contains 13 residues. For the CDR3, the DNA is TGTGCCACCAGTGACAGTACAGGGGTGGAAGCTTTCTTT. It translates to CATSDSTGVEAFF.

This clonotype was counted once. This may be a read error: a much more frequent sequence differs by one nucleotide. This rearrangement joins TRBV7-9 to TRBJ2-5; D unresolved. The CDR3 has 14 residues. V was pared by 4 bases and J by 8 bases, with 17 bases between. Germline-derived CDR1 and CDR2 are SEHNR and FQNEAQ (reference sequence). The CDR3 reads CASSSNTAMSTQYF. The CDR3 DNA reads as TGTGCCAGCAGCTCCAACACCGCCATGTCCACCCAGTACTTC.

This clonotype turned up a few times. This sequence joins TRBV6-5 and TRBJ1-2, with D perhaps matching TRBD1 (5 bases). The V and J ends lost 4 bases and 2 bases respectively, with 8 bases between them. Looked up from germline, CDR1 is MNHEY and CDR2 is SVGAGI. The CDR3 totals 13 residues. CDR3: CASSLYRNYGYTF. CDR3 nucleotide sequence: TGTGCCAGCAGTTTGTACAGGAACTATGGCTACACCTTC.

J is TRBJ2-1 and V is TRBV2; D uncertain. Trimming left V 2 bases short and J 9 bases short, with 11 bases between. Germline V gene lookup returns CDR1 SNHLY and CDR2 FYNNEI. This CDR3 is 13 amino acids long. CDR3 nucleotides: TGTGCCAGCAGTGAATCCGAGTTAGGTGAGCAGTTCTTC. It codes for CASSESELGEQFF.

This clonotype came up once. This chain links TRBV15 with TRBJ1-5, with TRBD1 identical over 7 bases. The CDR3 runs 14 residues. J lost 4 bases, V lost 3 bases, and 3 bases had no gene match. Germline-derived CDR1 and CDR2 are LNHNV and YYDKDF (reference sequence). The CDR3 reads CATSSGQENQPQHF. The CDR3 coding sequence is TGTGCCACCAGCAGCGGACAGGAGAATCAGCCCCAGCATTTT.

Only a few counts were recorded for this clonotype. This rearrangement joins TRBV10-3 to TRBJ1-2; TRBD1 agrees at 8 bases. V shed 6 bases, J shed 3 bases, and the junction held 6 bases outside the gene matches. There are 14 residues in the CDR3. Germline loops: CDR1 ENHRY, CDR2 SYGVKD. This chain's CDR3 is CAIRGTGSYYGYTF. CDR3 nucleotide sequence: TGTGCCATCAGGGGGACAGGTTCCTACTATGGCTACACCTTC.

This clonotype was found many times. This chain uses TRBV7-9 with TRBJ1-1; D unresolved. Trimming took 3 bases from V and 4 from J, leaving 9 bases between them. Germline values: CDR1 SEHNR, CDR2 FQNEAQ (reference sequence). The CDR3 runs 13 residues. The CDR3 DNA reads as TGTGCCAGCAGCTTGTCGGACGGCACTGAAGCTTTCTTT. Translated, it gives CASSLSDGTEAFF. Full variable domain (remainder filled in from reference TRBV7-9 and TRBJ1-1): DTGVSQNPRHKITKRGQNVTFRCDPISEHNRLYWYRQTLGQGPEFLTYFQNEAQLEKSRLLSDRFSAERPKGSFSTLEIQRTEQGDSAMYLCASSLSDGTEAFFGQGTRLTVV.

The table lists this clonotype with a few counts. This chain links TRBV20-1 with TRBJ2-7; TRBD2 matches 13 bases. The CDR3 sequence is 15 residues long. CDR1 DFQATT and CDR2 SNEGSKA come from the germline V gene (reference sequence). The trim removed 3 bases at V and 7 bases at J, leaving 9 bases unmatched. In nucleotides, the CDR3 is TGCAGTGCTAGCCCTACTAGCGGGGGGGCGGGGGAGCAGTACTTC. Translated: CSASPTSGGAGEQYF.

V and J are TRBV7-9 and TRBJ1-3, with D possibly being TRBD1 (6 bases). The germline V gene has CDR1 SEHNR and CDR2 FQNEAQ (reference sequence). The CDR3 is made up of 16 amino acids. Deletions cut 5 bases from V and 8 bases from J, with 22 bases between. The CDR3: CASSGLDSFYGYTIYF. The CDR3, as DNA: TGTGCCAGCAGCGGCCTGGACAGTTTCTATGGCTACACCATATATTTT.

Turning to this clonotype: Compared with germline, one end of the junction differs, possibly owing to a read error. The chain employs TRBV7-9 and TRBJ1-2; TRBD1 matches 7 bases. CDR1 and CDR2 from the germline V gene are SEHNR and FQNEAQ (reference sequence). This CDR3 is 15 amino acids long. In DNA, the CDR3 is TGCGCCAGCAGCCATCTCGGACAGGCAGACTATGGCTACACCTTC. Translated, it gives CASSHLGQADYGYTF.

The chain joins TRBV20-1 to TRBJ1-1; D is ambiguous. Trimming shortened V by 3 bases and J by 4 bases, and 9 bases separated the two germline ends. The CDR3 consists of 12 residues. The germline V gene has CDR1 DFQATT and CDR2 SNEGSKA (reference sequence). The CDR3 protein is CSASGWSTEAFF. The CDR3 DNA reads TGCAGTGCTAGTGGGTGGAGCACTGAAGCTTTCTTT.

Ten or more counts support this clonotype. This chain uses TRBV20-1 with TRBJ1-2; TRBD1 agrees at 10 bases. Trimming at V came to 3 bases and at J to 8 bases, leaving 6 bases not matched to a gene. The germline gives CDR1 DFQATT, CDR2 SNEGSKA (reference sequence). The CDR3 extends over 13 amino acids. The CDR3 DNA is TGCAGTGCTAGCGCGACAGGGGGCCGGGGCTACACCTTC. This gives the protein CSASATGGRGYTF.

The chain couples TRBV20-1 to TRBJ1-5, with TRBD1 as a possible D gene (6 bases). This CDR3 contains 12 residues. V lost 8 bases to trimming and J lost 4 bases, with 12 bases between them. The germline gives CDR1 DFQATT, CDR2 SNEGSKA (reference sequence). The CDR3 DNA follows: TGCAGTACAGGGCTTGGAAATCAGCCCCAGCATTTT. This encodes CSTGLGNQPQHF.

This clonotype was counted ten times or more. The chain combines TRBV10-3 with TRBJ1-1; no clear D. Germline CDR1 reads ENHRY; CDR2 reads SYGVKD. The germline V and J ends were trimmed by 6 bases and 0 bases, with 11 bases remaining between them. The CDR3 has 14 amino acids. CDR3 in amino acids: CAIRTDYMNTEAFF. The CDR3 nucleotides read TGTGCCATCAGGACGGATTACATGAACACTGAAGCTTTCTTT.

V gene TRBV5-5 combines with J gene TRBJ2-7, with D unresolved. Per the germline V gene, CDR1 is SGHKS and CDR2 is YYEKEE (reference sequence). The CDR3 consists of 13 residues. Trimming stripped 5 bases from V and 6 bases from J, with 15 bases between. The CDR3 region has the DNA TGTGCCAGCAGTGTAGTTGCTCTCGCCGAGCAGTACTTC. It codes for CASSVVALAEQYF.

This clonotype was counted at least ten times. The chain carries TRBV12-3 or TRBV12-4 and TRBJ2-5; D not certain. Trimming stripped 5 bases from V and 14 bases from J, with 15 bases between. The CDR3 is 11 residues long. In DNA, the CDR3 is TGTGCCAGCAGTGTCGGGCTACGGGTATACTTC. This translates into CASSVGLRVYF.

This clonotype appeared many times. The chain employs TRBV20-1 and TRBJ1-2, with 9 positions matching TRBD1. CDR1 and CDR2 (germline): DFQATT, SNEGSKA (reference sequence). V shed 3 bases and J 4 bases; nucleotides not matched to a gene: 0. This CDR3 has 12 residues. The DNA for the CDR3 is TGCAGTGCTAGGACAGGGGGCTATGGCTACACCTTC. Its protein is CSARTGGYGYTF.